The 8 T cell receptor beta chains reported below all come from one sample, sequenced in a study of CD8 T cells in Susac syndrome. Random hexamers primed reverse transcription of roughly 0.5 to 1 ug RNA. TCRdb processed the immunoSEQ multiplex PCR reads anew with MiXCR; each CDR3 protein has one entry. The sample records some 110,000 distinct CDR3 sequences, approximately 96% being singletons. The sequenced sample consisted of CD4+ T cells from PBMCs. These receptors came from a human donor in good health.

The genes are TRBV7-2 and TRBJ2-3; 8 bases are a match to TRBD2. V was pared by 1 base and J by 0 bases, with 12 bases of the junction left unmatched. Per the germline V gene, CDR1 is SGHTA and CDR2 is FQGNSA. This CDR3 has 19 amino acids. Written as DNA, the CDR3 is TGTGCCAGCAGCTTAGAAGGTCCTAGCGGGCCCCTTAGCACAGATACGCAGTATTTT. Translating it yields CASSLEGPSGPLSTDTQYF.

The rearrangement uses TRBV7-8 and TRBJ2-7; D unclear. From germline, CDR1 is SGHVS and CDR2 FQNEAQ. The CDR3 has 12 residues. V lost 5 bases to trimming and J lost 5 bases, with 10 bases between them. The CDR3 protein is CASSRTSHEQYF. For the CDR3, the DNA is TGTGCCAGCAGCCGAACCTCTCACGAGCAGTACTTC.

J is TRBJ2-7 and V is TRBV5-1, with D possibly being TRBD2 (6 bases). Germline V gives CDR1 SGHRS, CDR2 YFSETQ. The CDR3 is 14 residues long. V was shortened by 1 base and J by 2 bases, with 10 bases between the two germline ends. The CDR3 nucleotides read TGCGCCAGCAGCTTGCGGGGAGGAACCTACGAGCAGTACTTC. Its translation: CASSLRGGTYEQYF. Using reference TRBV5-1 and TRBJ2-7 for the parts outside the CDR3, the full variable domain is KAGVTQTPRYLIKTRGQQVTLSCSPISGHRSVSWYQQTPGQGLQFLFEYFSETQRNKGNFPGRFSGRQFSNSRSEMNVSTLELGDSALYLCASSLRGGTYEQYFGPGTRLTVT.

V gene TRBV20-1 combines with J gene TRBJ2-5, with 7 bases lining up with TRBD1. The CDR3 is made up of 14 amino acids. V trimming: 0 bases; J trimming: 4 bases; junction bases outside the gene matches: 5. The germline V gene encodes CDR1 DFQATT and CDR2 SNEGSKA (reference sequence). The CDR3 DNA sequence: TGCAGTGCTAGAGATACAGGGGCTCTAGAGACCCAGTACTTC. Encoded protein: CSARDTGALETQYF.

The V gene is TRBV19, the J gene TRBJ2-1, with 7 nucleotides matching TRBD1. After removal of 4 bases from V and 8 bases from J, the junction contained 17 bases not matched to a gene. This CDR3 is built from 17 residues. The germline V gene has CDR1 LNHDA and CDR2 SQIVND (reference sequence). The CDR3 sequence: CASSTRTGARRSHEQFF. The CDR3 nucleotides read TGTGCCAGTAGTACGAGAACAGGGGCCCGGCGCAGCCATGAGCAGTTCTTC.

Here the CDR3 DNA reads TGCAGTGCTAGCGGACTAGCGGCGGAGTACAATGAGCAGTTCTTC. It translates to CSASGLAAEYNEQFF. This chain joins TRBV20-1 and TRBJ2-1; 10 bases are shared with TRBD2. V lost 3 bases and J lost 4; bases outside the gene matches: 6. The length of the CDR3 is 15 residues. Looked up from germline, CDR1 is DFQATT and CDR2 is SNEGSKA (reference sequence).

CDR3 residues: CASSLTGGNTEAFF. DNA for the CDR3: TGTGCCAGCAGTTTGACAGGGGGGAACACTGAAGCTTTCTTT. This chain joins TRBV12-3 or TRBV12-4 and TRBJ1-1; the match to TRBD1 covers 9 bases. The CDR3 covers 14 residues. The V segment lost 3 bases and the J segment 1 base; nucleotides outside the gene matches: 0.

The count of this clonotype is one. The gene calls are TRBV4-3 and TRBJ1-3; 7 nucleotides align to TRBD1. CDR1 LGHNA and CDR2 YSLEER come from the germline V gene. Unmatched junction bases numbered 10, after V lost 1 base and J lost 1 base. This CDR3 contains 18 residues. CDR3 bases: TGCGCCAGCAGCCAAGTGGGGGAAGGGACAGAGTCTGGAAACACCATATATTTT. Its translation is CASSQVGEGTESGNTIYF.